The present T cell receptor beta chain was sequenced within a study of blood T cells in healthy people across ages. Findings of the study overall: Naive T cell percentage showed a strong correlation with the diversity of TCR beta.

Then a second PCR, running roughly 6 to 11 cycles, was carried out with a sample-barcoded 5' primer and a J-beta primer mix. MiXCR, run by TCRdb on the 5' RACE reads, gives a single entry per CDR3 protein. The table shows 850,000 to 1,100,000 distinct CDR3 sequences, with roughly two fifths occurring only once. V trimming: 11 bases; J trimming: 2 bases; junction bases outside the gene matches: 9. The CDR3 spans 14 residues. CDR1 and CDR2 (germline): SGHNT, YENEEA. For this clonotype: The antigen remains undetermined.

The chain uses TRBV11-3 and TRBJ1-2, with 9 bases matching TRBD1. The specimen was blood. The receptor was derived from a man aged 18 to 29 in good health. Written as DNA, the CDR3 is TGTGCCCCGAGGGGACAGGGCATCAACTATGGCTACACCTTC. Its protein is CAPRGQGINYGYTF.